This T cell receptor (beta chain) is from a study of patients and donors after allogeneic stem cell transplantation (dated by TCRdb to the early 2020s). Library creation used RT-PCR. Sequencing relied on a NextSeq 550. The public sequencing data were trimmed at Q25 with fastp and processed into clonotypes with MiXCR by TCRdb, which kept only in-frame beta chains. Rows are combined by CDR3 protein, so each entry shows the most common genes and DNA. This sample lists 390,000 or so distinct CDR3 sequences; approximately 16% were detected once. The ten largest clones capture around 7.2% of the sample. The germline V gene encodes CDR1 MNHNS and CDR2 SASEGT. The cysteine opens and the phenylalanine closes a CDR3 of 13 amino acids. Just the 39-base CDR3 DNA is kept, in frame starting at base 1. V loses 4 bases, J loses 5 bases, and the germline ends lie 11 bases apart. The sample holds a few counts of this clonotype. Its specific antigen is unknown. Base qualities are not provided; no much larger clone lies one nucleotide away.

Recombination linked TRBV6-1 to TRBJ1-1, with the D segment identity uncertain. The source material was blood, either unsorted or a sorted T cell fraction (not recorded which). The TCR was taken from a human donor who was either an allogeneic HSCT recipient or a stem cell or donor lymphocyte infusion donor (not recorded which). It is not recorded whose cells these are; they may come from a transplant donor. The nucleotide sequence reads TGTGCCAGCAGTGTTGGACTCGGGACTGAAGCTTTCTTT. Its protein product is CASSVGLGTEAFF.